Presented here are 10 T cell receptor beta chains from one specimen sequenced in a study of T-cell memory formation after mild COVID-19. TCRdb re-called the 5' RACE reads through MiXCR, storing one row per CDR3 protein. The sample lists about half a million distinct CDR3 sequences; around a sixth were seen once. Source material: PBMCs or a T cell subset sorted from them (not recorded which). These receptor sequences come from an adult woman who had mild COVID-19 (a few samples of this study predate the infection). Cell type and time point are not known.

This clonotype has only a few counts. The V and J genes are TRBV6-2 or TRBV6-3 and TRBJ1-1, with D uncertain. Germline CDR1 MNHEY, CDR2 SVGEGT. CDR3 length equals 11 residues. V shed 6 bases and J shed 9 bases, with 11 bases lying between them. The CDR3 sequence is CASSNGRKAFF. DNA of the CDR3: TGTGCCAGCAGCAACGGACGAAAAGCTTTCTTT.

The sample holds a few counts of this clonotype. Here the CDR3 DNA reads TGTGCCAGCAGCTCAGGCGAATGGGCTAGCGGGGGGGCAGATACGCAGTATTTT. This encodes CASSSGEWASGGADTQYF. V usage is TRBV4-2 and J usage is TRBJ2-3; 12 bases align to TRBD2. CDR3 length equals 18 residues. The germline V gene has CDR1 LGHNA and CDR2 YNFKEQ. V dropped 5 bases and J dropped 4; count of bases not matched to a gene: 13.

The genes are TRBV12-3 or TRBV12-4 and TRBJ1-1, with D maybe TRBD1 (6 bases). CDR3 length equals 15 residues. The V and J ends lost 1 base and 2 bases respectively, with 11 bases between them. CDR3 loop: CASSLEGGLNTEAFF. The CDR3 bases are TGTGCCAGCAGTTTAGAGGGGGGCCTAAACACTGAAGCTTTCTTT.

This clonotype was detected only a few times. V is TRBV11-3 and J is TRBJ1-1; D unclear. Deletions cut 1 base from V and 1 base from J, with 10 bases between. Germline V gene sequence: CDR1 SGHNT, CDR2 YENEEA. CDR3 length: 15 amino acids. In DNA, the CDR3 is TGTGCCAGCAGCTTAGTGGCCCACAGGAACACTGAAGCTTTCTTT. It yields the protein CASSLVAHRNTEAFF.

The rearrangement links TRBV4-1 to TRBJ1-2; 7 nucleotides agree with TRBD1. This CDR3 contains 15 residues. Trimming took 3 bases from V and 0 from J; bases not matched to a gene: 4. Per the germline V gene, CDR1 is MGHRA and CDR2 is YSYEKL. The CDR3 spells CASSHPGQTNYGYTF. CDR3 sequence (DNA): TGCGCCAGCAGCCACCCGGGACAGACTAACTATGGCTACACCTTC.

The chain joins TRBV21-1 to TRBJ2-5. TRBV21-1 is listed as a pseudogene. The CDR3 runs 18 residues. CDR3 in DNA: TGTGCCAGCAGCTCCACCTTGGACGGAAAAAAAATACAAGAGACCCAGTACTTC. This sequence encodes CASSSTLDGKKIQETQYF.

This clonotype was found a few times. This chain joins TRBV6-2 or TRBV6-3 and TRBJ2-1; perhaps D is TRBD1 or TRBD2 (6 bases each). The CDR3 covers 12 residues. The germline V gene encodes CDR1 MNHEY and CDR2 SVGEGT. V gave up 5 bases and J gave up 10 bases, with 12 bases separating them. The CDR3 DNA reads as TGTGCCAGCAGTGCCACAGGGAGGGAGCAGTTCTTC. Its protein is CASSATGREQFF.

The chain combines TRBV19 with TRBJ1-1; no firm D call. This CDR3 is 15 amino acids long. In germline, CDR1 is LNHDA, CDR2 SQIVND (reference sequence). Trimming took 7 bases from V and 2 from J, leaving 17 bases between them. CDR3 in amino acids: CASKVGQWGNTEAFF. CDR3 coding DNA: TGTGCCAGTAAGGTAGGGCAATGGGGTAACACTGAAGCTTTCTTT.

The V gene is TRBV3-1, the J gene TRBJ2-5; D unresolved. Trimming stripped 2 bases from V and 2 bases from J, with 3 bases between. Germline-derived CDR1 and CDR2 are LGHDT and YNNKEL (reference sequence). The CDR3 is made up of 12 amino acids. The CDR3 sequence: CASSQKQETQYF. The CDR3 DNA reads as TGTGCCAGCAGCCAAAAACAAGAGACCCAGTACTTC.

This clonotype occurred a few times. CDR3 nucleotide sequence: TGCGCCAGCAGTTACCCACAGGAACCGAACACTGAAGCTTTCTTT. Translation gives CASSYPQEPNTEAFF. The chain uses TRBV5-1 and TRBJ1-1; perhaps TRBD1 as D (5 bases). CDR3 size: 15 residues. The ends were cut back, 5 bases at V and 1 base at J, with 15 bases in the middle. Germline CDR1 is SGHRS and CDR2 is YFSETQ.